These 24 T cell receptor beta chains were all obtained from the same sample, sequenced in a study of beta chain features in type 1 diabetes listed by TCRdb under 2018. The library was made by the immunoSEQ multiplex PCR assay. The High Capacity cDNA Reverse Transcription Kit was used to reverse transcribe all of the isolated RNA, meaning that expressed TCRB transcripts were what got sequenced. TCRdb mirrors the immuneACCESS table, restricted to in-frame sequences. Some clones are absent from its copies; in checked studies, under half trace to an unresolved V gene, and the reason for the others is unknown. The sample includes roughly 260,000 clones, with about 20% observed a single time. The ten biggest clones cover less than 0.035% of the sample. Overall study results and their limits: In all four CD4+ subsets, TCRB CDR3 length was moderately but significantly shorter in type 1 diabetes patients.

These TCRs are of unknown antigen specificity. The specimen sequenced was naive CD4+ T cells from blood. The sample's cell subset or site label is to be understood as: true naive CD4+ T cells. Receptor source: a woman aged 40 to 50 with type 1 diabetes.

The CDR3 bases are TGTGCCTGGAGTGTACACGGGGAGACCCAGTACTTC. It codes for CAWSVHGETQYF. V usage is TRBV30 and J usage is TRBJ2-5; unclear D gene. V shed 0 bases and J shed 5 bases, with 7 bases lying between them. The germline V gene encodes CDR1 GTSNPN and CDR2 SVGIG (reference sequence). The CDR3 totals 12 residues.

The rearrangement links TRBV27 to TRBJ2-2; TRBD1 matches at 10 bases. This CDR3 is 15 amino acids long. CDR1 is MNHEY, CDR2 SMNVEV, per germline (reference sequence). After removal of 6 bases from V and 5 bases from J, the junction contained 6 bases not matched to a gene. The CDR3 here is CASRPGQGETGELFF. CDR3 nucleotides: TGTGCCAGCAGGCCTGGACAGGGGGAGACCGGGGAGCTGTTTTTT.

This chain connects TRBV27 to TRBJ1-2; a weak D match, TRBD1 (5 bases). V was cut by 2 bases and J by 8 bases, with 21 bases left in between. Germline V gives CDR1 MNHEY, CDR2 SMNVEV (reference sequence). The length of the CDR3 is 16 residues. DNA of the CDR3: TGTGCCAGCAGTTTAGGTCTTCAGGGAACGGTCGGCGGCTACACCTTC. Translating it yields CASSLGLQGTVGGYTF.

The chain combines TRBV4-3 with TRBJ2-2, with D tentatively TRBD1 (6 bases). The germline V gene has CDR1 LGHNA and CDR2 YSLEER. The V gene lost 1 base and the J gene lost 7 bases, with 7 bases spanning the gap. The CDR3 consists of 13 residues. The CDR3 loop reads CASSQVDSGELFF. CDR3 DNA: TGCGCCAGCAGCCAAGTGGACAGCGGGGAGCTGTTTTTT.

This sequence joins TRBV6-6 and TRBJ2-3; D is unresolved. V was trimmed by 5 bases and J by 5 bases, leaving 8 bases between them. This CDR3 is built from 12 residues. Germline lookup yields CDR1 MNHNY and CDR2 SVGAGI (reference sequence). The CDR3 nucleotides are TGTGCCAGCAGTCGTAACAAAGATACGCAGTATTTT. It is translated as CASSRNKDTQYF.

The V call is TRBV4-3, the J call TRBJ1-5, with D perhaps TRBD1 (6 bases). This CDR3 spans 15 amino acids. CDR1 is LGHNA and CDR2 is YSLEER in the germline V gene. V was pared by 5 bases and J by 5 bases, with 16 bases between. This CDR3 is CASSVLTGSDQPQHF. CDR3 in DNA: TGCGCCAGCAGCGTTCTTACAGGGTCTGATCAGCCCCAGCATTTT.

The rearrangement links TRBV18 to TRBJ1-1; D gene uncertain. Trimming stripped 3 bases from V and 7 bases from J, with 27 bases between. There are 18 residues in the CDR3. In germline, CDR1 is KGHSH, CDR2 LQKENI. For the CDR3, the DNA is TGTGCCAGCTCACCGATTGAGGTAGGCAGATGGAGGTCGGATGAAGCTTTCTTT. It specifies CASSPIEVGRWRSDEAFF.

This clone was observed a few times. One junction end disagrees with the germline gene, perhaps due to a read error. V and J are TRBV7-9 and TRBJ1-2; tentative D call: TRBD1 (6 bases). The CDR3 totals 12 residues. Germline loops: CDR1 SEHNR, CDR2 FQNEAQ (reference sequence). The chain's CDR3 is CASSSGTYAGGF. Written as DNA, the CDR3 is TGTGCCAGCAGCTCCGGGACATATGCGGGAGGCTTC.

This clone showed up just a few times. The V gene is TRBV27, the J gene TRBJ2-2, with 10 bases fitting TRBD2. This CDR3 has 14 amino acids. The trim removed 9 bases at V and 8 bases at J, leaving 9 bases unmatched. The germline gives CDR1 MNHEY, CDR2 SMNVEV (reference sequence). CDR3 residues: CASGASGRGGELFF. The DNA for the CDR3 is TGTGCCAGTGGGGCTAGCGGGAGAGGAGGGGAGCTGTTTTTT.

The sample holds a few counts of this clone. The rearrangement uses TRBV18 and TRBJ1-1; D might be TRBD1 (5 bases). V lost 2 bases and J 5 bases, leaving 9 bases between the germline ends. The CDR3 sequence is 13 residues long. The germline V gene encodes CDR1 KGHSH and CDR2 LQKENI. The CDR3 sequence: CASSPSRGTEAFF. Here the CDR3 DNA reads TGTGCCAGCTCACCATCCCGGGGGACTGAAGCTTTCTTT.

In this sample, this clone turned up a few times. The chain joins TRBV6-5 to TRBJ1-1, with no clear D. Germline assignment: CDR1 MNHEY and CDR2 SVGAGI. The CDR3 is made up of 13 amino acids. The V end lost 0 bases, the J end lost 5 bases, and 7 bases lay between the germline ends. The CDR3 DNA reads as TGTGCCAGCAGTTACTCGTGGGAGACTGAAGCTTTCTTT. Its translation: CASSYSWETEAFF.

This chain links TRBV6-5 with TRBJ2-1; D uncertain. CDR1 is MNHEY and CDR2 is SVGAGI in the germline V gene. The V and J ends lost 5 bases and 0 bases respectively, with 11 bases between them. The CDR3 runs to 15 residues. The CDR3 reads CASSPYWSSYNEQFF. As DNA, the CDR3 is TGTGCCAGCAGTCCGTACTGGAGCTCCTACAATGAGCAGTTCTTC.

This clone has more than one count but fewer than ten. The CDR3 coding sequence is TGTGCCAGCAGTGACACAGGGACAGGGGAAATGACCCAGTACTTC. As protein: CASSDTGTGEMTQYF. This rearrangement joins TRBV25-1 to TRBJ2-5; TRBD1 agrees at 10 bases. CDR3 length: 15 amino acids. Trimming removed 3 bases from V and 7 bases from J; junction bases left unmatched: 8. Looked up from germline, CDR1 is MGHDK and CDR2 is SYGVNS.

The V call is TRBV29-1, the J call TRBJ2-3, with 9 bases that match TRBD1. V shed 2 bases, J shed 4 bases, and the junction held 10 bases outside the gene matches. The germline V gene has CDR1 SQVTM and CDR2 ANQGSEA. This CDR3 contains 16 residues. The CDR3 coding sequence is TGCAGCGTTGAAATCGGGACAGGGTTGGTGGCAGATACGCAGTATTTT. Encoded protein: CSVEIGTGLVADTQYF.

V and J are TRBV9 and TRBJ2-7, with 7 bases identical to TRBD1. Germline V lookup: CDR1 SGDLS, CDR2 YYNGEE. Trimming removed 0 bases from V and 6 bases from J; junction bases left unmatched: 3. The CDR3 covers 13 residues. The CDR3 nucleotides are TGTGCCAGCAGCGTAGCTACAGGGGCCGAGCAGTACTTC. Translation: CASSVATGAEQYF.

This clone occurred a few times. The chain is built from TRBV29-1 and TRBJ2-1, with 11 positions matching TRBD1. In germline, CDR1 is SQVTM, CDR2 ANQGSEA. This CDR3 comprises 14 residues. Trimming removed 6 bases from V and 11 bases from J; junction bases left unmatched: 12. The DNA of the CDR3 is TGCAGCGTCGTCAGAAGGGACAGGGGGGGACAGCAGTTCTTC. Its protein product is CSVVRRDRGGQQFF.

This clone has only a few counts. The chain has TRBV9 and TRBJ2-7, with TRBD2 matching over 10 bases. CDR3 length: 16 amino acids. Germline lookup yields CDR1 SGDLS and CDR2 YYNGEE. J gave up 6 bases and V 4 bases, and 13 bases lay outside the gene matches. This chain's CDR3 is CASSPRTSGRAIEQYF. CDR3 DNA sequence: TGTGCCAGCAGCCCCCGGACTAGCGGAAGAGCTATCGAGCAGTACTTC. Together with reference TRBV9 and TRBJ2-7, the CDR3 gives the full variable domain: DSGVTQTPKHLITATGQRVTLRCSPRSGDLSVYWYQQSLDQGLQFLIQYYNGEERAKGNILERFSAQQFPDLHSELNLSSLELGDSALYFCASSPRTSGRAIEQYFGPGTRLTVT.

V is TRBV7-9 and J is TRBJ1-2, with TRBD1 matching over 8 bases. CDR1 is SEHNR and CDR2 is FQNEAQ in the germline V gene (reference sequence). The CDR3 has 14 residues. J was trimmed by 4 bases and V by 3 bases; bases with no gene match: 4. CDR3 sequence reads: CASSFRGPPYGYTF. For the CDR3, the DNA is TGTGCCAGCAGCTTCAGGGGGCCCCCCTATGGCTACACCTTC.

The J gene is TRBJ2-7, the V gene TRBV28, with a tentative D call TRBD2 (6 bases). Trimming pared 3 bases from V and 2 bases from J, leaving 14 bases between. Looked up from germline, CDR1 is MDHEN and CDR2 is SYDVKM. The CDR3 extends over 15 amino acids. CDR3 in amino acids: CASSFYGRAPYEQYF. CDR3 nucleotide sequence: TGTGCCAGCAGTTTTTACGGGAGAGCGCCCTACGAGCAGTACTTC.

This clone was recorded a few times. The J gene is TRBJ1-2, the V gene TRBV7-8; D might be TRBD1 (6 bases). CDR1 and CDR2 (germline): SGHVS, FQNEAQ. The CDR3 extends over 13 amino acids. The V end lost 4 bases, the J end lost 7 bases, and 13 bases lay between the germline ends. The CDR3, as DNA: TGTGCCAGCAGCTCCCCGTTAGGGGGTGGCTACACCTTC. This codes for CASSSPLGGGYTF.

The table lists this clone with a few counts. This CDR3 is CASSARTVANTGELFF. The DNA for the CDR3 is TGTGCCAGCAGCGCCCGGACAGTCGCGAACACCGGGGAGCTGTTTTTT. The chain is built from TRBV9 and TRBJ2-2, with D perhaps TRBD1 (6 bases). The V and J ends lost 3 bases and 0 bases respectively, with 12 bases between them. The CDR3 totals 16 residues. Germline V gene data show CDR1 as SGDLS and CDR2 as YYNGEE.

CDR3 in DNA: TGTGCCAGCAGTGAAGAGGACAGGGCTAGCTCCTACGAGCAGTACTTC. Translation: CASSEEDRASSYEQYF. V usage is TRBV2 and J usage is TRBJ2-7; 8 bases align to TRBD1. Germline-derived CDR1 and CDR2 are SNHLY and FYNNEI. The CDR3 totals 16 residues. Unmatched junction bases numbered 5, after V lost 1 base and J lost 0 bases.

The chain has TRBV7-9 and TRBJ2-3; D unresolved. The germline gives CDR1 SEHNR, CDR2 FQNEAQ (reference sequence). Trimming took 1 base from V and 1 from J, leaving 6 bases between them. There are 14 residues in the CDR3. DNA for the CDR3: TGTGCCAGCAGCTTAGACAGTGGCACAGATACGCAGTATTTT. It yields the protein CASSLDSGTDTQYF.

The rearrangement joins TRBV27 to TRBJ2-1, with D maybe TRBD2 (5 bases). In germline, CDR1 is MNHEY, CDR2 SMNVEV (reference sequence). Between the trimmed V and J ends, which lost 6 bases and 4 bases, there was a span of 7 bases. The CDR3 covers 12 residues. DNA of the CDR3: TGTGCCAGCAGGAGACTATACAATGAGCAGTTCTTC. The encoded protein is CASRRLYNEQFF.